The 10 T cell receptor beta chains below come from one sample, sequenced in a study of blood T cell repertoires in COVID-19. Libraries were prepared by immunoSEQ multiplex PCR; TCRdb keeps only in-frame clonotypes and omits some of them. The sample holds over 250,000 clones, 83% seen once. Sequencing input: peripheral blood. The receptors were gathered from a woman aged 45-65 years who had recovered from COVID-19.

V is TRBV28 and J is TRBJ1-4, with D unclear. V gave up 6 bases and J gave up 4 bases, with 3 bases separating them. The CDR3 covers 11 residues. CDR1 and CDR2 (germline): MDHEN, SYDVKM. Here the CDR3 DNA reads TGTGCCAGCAGATATAATGAAAAACTGTTTTTT. This codes for CASRYNEKLFF.

This chain connects TRBV28 to TRBJ1-1; 9 bases map to TRBD1. Per germline, CDR1 MDHEN and CDR2 SYDVKM. The V segment lost 5 bases and the J segment 5 bases; nucleotides outside the gene matches: 9. There are 15 residues in the CDR3. The CDR3 region is CASSPNRGRRTEAFF. The CDR3 DNA sequence: TGTGCCAGCAGTCCAAACAGGGGGCGGAGGACTGAAGCTTTCTTT.

The chain has TRBV19 and TRBJ2-7; D is possibly TRBD2 (6 bases). The V end lost 5 bases, the J end lost 3 bases, and 14 bases lay between the germline ends. The germline V gene encodes CDR1 LNHDA and CDR2 SQIVND (reference sequence). The length of the CDR3 is 14 residues. CDR3 in DNA: TGTGCCAGTAGTCCCGGGACTCGAGACTACGAGCAGTACTTC. Amino acid sequence: CASSPGTRDYEQYF.

The J gene is TRBJ2-3, the V gene TRBV5-4; D ambiguous. This CDR3 comprises 11 residues. CDR1 is SGHNT and CDR2 is YYREEE in the germline V gene (reference sequence). Trimming took 1 base from V and 6 from J, leaving 3 bases between them. The CDR3 region is CASSLYDTQYF. The CDR3 DNA follows: TGTGCCAGCAGCTTGTATGATACGCAGTATTTT.

The chain has TRBV28 and TRBJ2-5; 7 bases line up with TRBD1. Germline CDR1 reads MDHEN; CDR2 reads SYDVKM. This CDR3 has 15 amino acids. V shed 4 bases and J 3 bases; nucleotides not matched to a gene: 8. CDR3 residues: CASSSPPGQKETQYF. CDR3 DNA sequence: TGTGCCAGCAGTTCCCCACCGGGACAGAAAGAGACCCAGTACTTC.

Comments on this clone: In the same sample, other DNA sequences code for this CDR3. The chain has TRBV11-2 and TRBJ1-2, with 7 bases aligning to TRBD1. Trimming at V came to 6 bases and at J to 4 bases, leaving 5 bases not matched to a gene. The CDR3 covers 13 residues. CDR1 SGHAT and CDR2 FQNNGV come from the germline V gene. In nucleotides, the CDR3 is TGTGCCAGCAGTTCGACAGGGCCCTATGGCTACACCTTC. This translates into CASSSTGPYGYTF. The variable domain in full, completed from reference TRBV11-2 and TRBJ1-2, reads EAGVAQSPRYKIIEKRQSVAFWCNPISGHATLYWYQQILGQGPKLLIQFQNNGVVDDSQLPKDRFSAERLKGVDSTLKIQPAKLEDSAVYLCASSSTGPYGYTFGSGTRLTVV.

CDR3 sequence (DNA): TGTGCCAGTAGTAAGGGACAGGGGAACACTGAAGCTTTCTTT. Protein product: CASSKGQGNTEAFF. The J gene is TRBJ1-1, the V gene TRBV19, with TRBD1 matching over 9 bases. CDR3 length: 14 amino acids. Per the germline V gene, CDR1 is LNHDA and CDR2 is SQIVND (reference sequence). V lost 4 bases and J lost 1; bases outside the gene matches: 1.

The rearrangement uses TRBV28 and TRBJ1-2, with TRBD1 matching over 8 bases. The V and J ends lost 4 bases and 4 bases, in that order; junction bases with no gene match: 14. The CDR3 length is 17 residues. Germline lookup yields CDR1 MDHEN and CDR2 SYDVKM. CDR3 sequence: CASSSLGGQETFYGYTF. The DNA of the CDR3 is TGTGCCAGCAGTTCTTTGGGGGGACAGGAAACCTTCTATGGCTACACCTTC.

The chain recombines TRBV29-1 with TRBJ2-7, with TRBD2 matching 13 bases. The CDR3 runs 13 residues. The germline V gene has CDR1 SQVTM and CDR2 ANQGSEA. Unmatched junction bases numbered 1, after V lost 5 bases and J lost 3 bases. CDR3 DNA: TGCAGCGTTTGGACTAGCGGGAGCTACGAGCAGTACTTC. This sequence encodes CSVWTSGSYEQYF.

This clone occurred once. The chain is built from TRBV7-9 and TRBJ2-3; 12 bases agree with TRBD2. Germline assignment: CDR1 SEHNR and CDR2 FQNEAQ (reference sequence). This CDR3 is 19 amino acids long. Trimming removed 4 bases from V and 1 base from J; junction bases left unmatched: 12. CDR3 sequence: CASSSERLLAGGRTDTQYF. The CDR3 DNA follows: TGTGCCAGCAGCTCAGAGAGACTACTAGCGGGGGGCCGCACAGATACGCAGTATTTT.